The rows below give T cell receptor beta chains drawn from one sample of a study of shared clonotypes between healthy human individuals. The method was immunoSEQ multiplex PCR; TCRdb's version includes in-frame clones alone and lacks a portion of them. The sample yields about 380,000 clones, around 96% seen once. The sequenced sample consisted of memory CD8+ T cells sorted from blood. The source is a man aged 25 to 45 in good health. The CDR3 runs from the conserved cysteine through the conserved F or W. The D gene is left open where the match is weak. Clone size appears in some rows only: once, few, many, or a class for an expanded clone.

v_gene: TRBV6-5; j_gene: TRBJ2-7; abundance: -; d_gene: -; CDR3aa: CASSGGRAKEQYF; CDR3nt: TGTGCCAGCAGCGGAGGGCGGGCGAAGGAGCAGTACTTC
v_gene: TRBV25-1; j_gene: TRBJ2-3; abundance: -; d_gene: -; CDR3aa: CASSEPRPLTDTQYF; CDR3nt: TGTGCCAGCAGTGAACCCCGGCCTCTCACAGATACGCAGTATTTT
v_gene: TRBV19; j_gene: TRBJ2-7; abundance: -; d_gene: -; CDR3aa: CASSIVSGHGVYEQYF; CDR3nt: TGTGCCAGTAGTATAGTCTCGGGACACGGAGTCTACGAGCAGTACTTC
v_gene: TRBV7-2; j_gene: TRBJ1-5; abundance: -; d_gene: -; CDR3aa: CASSQQAYSNQPQHF; CDR3nt: TGTGCCAGCAGTCAACAGGCCTATAGCAATCAGCCCCAGCATTTT
v_gene: TRBV29-1; j_gene: TRBJ2-1; abundance: -; d_gene: -; CDR3aa: CSVERGGASYNEQFF; CDR3nt: TGCAGCGTTGAAAGGGGCGGGGCATCCTACAATGAGCAGTTCTTC
v_gene: TRBV9; j_gene: TRBJ2-2; abundance: -; d_gene: -; CDR3aa: CASSVARTITGELFF; CDR3nt: TGTGCCAGCAGCGTAGCTCGGACCATCACCGGGGAGCTGTTTTTT
v_gene: TRBV10-3; j_gene: TRBJ1-2; abundance: -; d_gene: TRBD1; CDR3aa: CAIGTGGNGYTF; CDR3nt: TGTGCCATCGGGACAGGGGGTAATGGCTACACCTTC
v_gene: TRBV19; j_gene: TRBJ2-1; abundance: -; d_gene: -; CDR3aa: CASSLASVGNEQFF; CDR3nt: TGTGCCAGTAGTCTAGCGTCCGTGGGTAATGAGCAGTTCTTC
v_gene: TRBV29-1; j_gene: TRBJ2-3; abundance: -; d_gene: -; CDR3aa: CSVLLMAGTDTQYF; CDR3nt: TGCAGCGTTCTCCTGATGGCGGGCACAGATACGCAGTATTTT
v_gene: TRBV19; j_gene: TRBJ1-1; abundance: -; d_gene: -; CDR3aa: CASSIYQGGYTEAFF; CDR3nt: TGTGCCAGTAGTATATATCAGGGCGGGTACACTGAAGCTTTCTTT
v_gene: TRBV9; j_gene: TRBJ2-1; abundance: -; d_gene: -; CDR3aa: CASSPVPLDHEQFF; CDR3nt: TGTGCCAGCAGCCCCGTCCCACTAGACCATGAGCAGTTCTTC
v_gene: TRBV9; j_gene: TRBJ2-2; abundance: once; d_gene: TRBD1; CDR3aa: CASSVDGTGYGELFF; CDR3nt: TGTGCCAGCAGCGTAGATGGGACAGGGTACGGGGAGCTGTTTTTT
v_gene: TRBV28; j_gene: TRBJ2-3; abundance: -; d_gene: TRBD2; CDR3aa: CASSSPGREGADTQYF; CDR3nt: TGTGCCAGCAGTTCGCCAGGACGGGAGGGGGCAGATACGCAGTATTTT
v_gene: TRBV5-1; j_gene: TRBJ2-3; abundance: -; d_gene: TRBD2; CDR3aa: CASRATSGTDTQYF; CDR3nt: TGCGCCAGCAGGGCGACTAGCGGTACAGATACGCAGTATTTT
v_gene: TRBV28; j_gene: TRBJ2-7; abundance: -; d_gene: -; CDR3aa: CASSSSDRPYEQYF; CDR3nt: TGTGCCAGCAGTTCCTCAGACAGGCCCTACGAGCAGTACTTC
v_gene: TRBV6-6; j_gene: TRBJ1-1; abundance: -; d_gene: -; CDR3aa: CASASLFRHPDTEAFF; CDR3nt: TGTGCCAGCGCGTCGCTATTCCGGCACCCGGACACTGAAGCTTTCTTT
v_gene: TRBV10-3; j_gene: TRBJ2-3; abundance: -; d_gene: -; CDR3aa: CAISAGVPEGDTQYF; CDR3nt: TGTGCCATCAGTGCGGGAGTCCCAGAAGGAGATACGCAGTATTTT
v_gene: TRBV2; j_gene: TRBJ2-7; abundance: -; d_gene: -; CDR3aa: CASSREHEQYF; CDR3nt: TGTGCCAGCAGCCGGGAACACGAGCAGTACTTC
v_gene: TRBV7-9; j_gene: TRBJ2-1; abundance: -; d_gene: TRBD2; CDR3aa: CASSYLAGINEQFF; CDR3nt: TGTGCCAGCAGTTACCTAGCGGGAATCAATGAGCAGTTCTTC
v_gene: TRBV7-3; j_gene: TRBJ2-3; abundance: -; d_gene: TRBD2; CDR3aa: CASSASGRTDTQYF; CDR3nt: TGTGCCAGCAGCGCTAGCGGCCGCACAGATACGCAGTATTTT
v_gene: TRBV7-9; j_gene: TRBJ1-3; abundance: -; d_gene: TRBD1; CDR3aa: CASSFRTGYGNTIYF; CDR3nt: TGTGCCAGCAGCTTCAGGACAGGGTATGGAAACACCATATATTTT
v_gene: TRBV18; j_gene: TRBJ1-4; abundance: -; d_gene: TRBD1; CDR3aa: CASSASSGTGDEKLFF; CDR3nt: TGTGCCAGCTCAGCGTCCTCCGGGACAGGGGATGAAAAACTGTTTTTT
v_gene: TRBV28; j_gene: TRBJ1-2; abundance: few; d_gene: TRBD1; CDR3aa: CASSLQGANYGYTF; CDR3nt: TGTGCCAGCAGTTTACAGGGGGCTAACTATGGCTACACCTTC
v_gene: TRBV7-6; j_gene: TRBJ1-3; abundance: -; d_gene: -; CDR3aa: CASSPRGRSSGNTIYF; CDR3nt: TGTGCCAGCAGCCCGCGGGGGAGGTCTTCTGGAAACACCATATATTTT
v_gene: TRBV25-1; j_gene: TRBJ2-5; abundance: -; d_gene: TRBD2; CDR3aa: CASSEWGLANQETQYF; CDR3nt: TGTGCCAGCAGTGAATGGGGACTAGCGAACCAAGAGACCCAGTACTTC
v_gene: TRBV19; j_gene: TRBJ1-3; abundance: -; d_gene: -; CDR3aa: CASKSRLYSGNTIYF; CDR3nt: TGTGCCAGTAAATCCAGGCTGTACTCTGGAAACACCATATATTTT
v_gene: TRBV30; j_gene: TRBJ2-2; abundance: -; d_gene: -; CDR3aa: CAWKGGEGSNTGELFF; CDR3nt: TGTGCCTGGAAGGGGGGGGAGGGATCGAACACCGGGGAGCTGTTTTTT
v_gene: TRBV2; j_gene: TRBJ2-3; abundance: -; d_gene: -; CDR3aa: CASRDPMGGSGDTQYF; CDR3nt: TGTGCCAGCAGAGACCCTATGGGCGGCTCAGGGGATACGCAGTATTTT
v_gene: TRBV6-5; j_gene: TRBJ2-2; abundance: -; d_gene: -; CDR3aa: CASSHKQGGGELFF; CDR3nt: TGTGCCAGCAGTCACAAGCAGGGGGGCGGGGAGCTGTTTTTT
v_gene: TRBV6-1; j_gene: TRBJ1-1; abundance: -; d_gene: -; CDR3aa: CASSEGHGRLTEAFF; CDR3nt: TGTGCCAGCAGTGAGGGACACGGGAGACTCACTGAAGCTTTCTTT
v_gene: TRBV7-6; j_gene: TRBJ2-7; abundance: -; d_gene: TRBD1; CDR3aa: CASSLARGHGEQYF; CDR3nt: TGTGCCAGCAGCTTAGCCAGGGGGCATGGCGAGCAGTACTTC
v_gene: TRBV28; j_gene: TRBJ2-1; abundance: -; d_gene: TRBD1; CDR3aa: CATNRGRSYNEQFF; CDR3nt: TGTGCCACCAACAGGGGGCGCTCCTACAATGAGCAGTTCTTC
v_gene: TRBV28; j_gene: TRBJ1-4; abundance: -; d_gene: -; CDR3aa: CASGSSGLAEKLFF; CDR3nt: TGTGCCAGCGGTTCCTCAGGTTTAGCGGAAAAACTGTTTTTT
v_gene: TRBV18; j_gene: TRBJ2-7; abundance: -; d_gene: -; CDR3aa: CASSPVGYEQYF; CDR3nt: TGTGCCAGCTCACCAGTAGGGTACGAGCAGTACTTC
v_gene: TRBV11-2; j_gene: TRBJ2-1; abundance: once; d_gene: TRBD2; CDR3aa: CASSLGAGAAYNEQFF; CDR3nt: TGTGCCAGCAGCTTAGGAGCGGGAGCGGCGTACAATGAGCAGTTCTTC
v_gene: TRBV10-2; j_gene: TRBJ1-3; abundance: -; d_gene: TRBD1; CDR3aa: CATRTGEGLGNTIYF; CDR3nt: TGCGCCACGAGGACAGGGGAGGGTTTAGGAAACACCATATATTTT
v_gene: TRBV28; j_gene: TRBJ2-7; abundance: -; d_gene: -; CDR3aa: CASSLVVYEQYF; CDR3nt: TGTGCCAGCAGTTTAGTAGTTTACGAGCAGTACTTC
v_gene: TRBV28; j_gene: TRBJ2-7; abundance: -; d_gene: TRBD2; CDR3aa: CASGRAGLRNEQYF; CDR3nt: TGTGCCAGCGGGAGGGCGGGCTTAAGGAACGAGCAGTACTTC
v_gene: TRBV27; j_gene: TRBJ2-1; abundance: -; d_gene: TRBD2; CDR3aa: CASSWSSGRANEQFF; CDR3nt: TGTGCCAGCAGTTGGAGTAGCGGGAGGGCCAATGAGCAGTTCTTC
v_gene: TRBV6-5; j_gene: TRBJ2-3; abundance: -; d_gene: TRBD2; CDR3aa: CASTLSGRAIDTQYF; CDR3nt: TGTGCCAGCACCCTTAGCGGGAGGGCCATAGATACGCAGTATTTT
v_gene: TRBV11-1; j_gene: TRBJ2-1; abundance: -; d_gene: TRBD2; CDR3aa: CASSLVAGNNEQFF; CDR3nt: TGTGCCAGCAGCTTAGTAGCGGGTAACAATGAGCAGTTCTTC
v_gene: TRBV5-1; j_gene: TRBJ2-2; abundance: -; d_gene: TRBD2; CDR3aa: CASSIGTSGQAGELFF; CDR3nt: TGCGCCAGCAGCATCGGGACTAGCGGGCAGGCCGGGGAGCTGTTTTTT
v_gene: TRBV7-8; j_gene: TRBJ1-5; abundance: -; d_gene: -; CDR3aa: CASSAHRVQDQPQHF; CDR3nt: TGTGCCAGCAGCGCACACAGGGTCCAGGATCAGCCCCAGCATTTT
v_gene: TRBV30; j_gene: TRBJ2-2; abundance: -; d_gene: -; CDR3aa: CAWSGANTGELFF; CDR3nt: TGTGCCTGGAGTGGAGCGAACACCGGGGAGCTGTTTTTT
v_gene: TRBV6-6; j_gene: TRBJ2-2; abundance: -; d_gene: TRBD2; CDR3aa: CASQTSGAGELFF; CDR3nt: TGTGCCAGCCAGACTAGCGGGGCCGGGGAGCTGTTTTTT
v_gene: TRBV9; j_gene: TRBJ2-7; abundance: -; d_gene: -; CDR3aa: CASSVAPWGTDKQYF; CDR3nt: TGTGCCAGCAGCGTAGCCCCATGGGGTACGGACAAGCAGTACTTC
v_gene: TRBV7-9; j_gene: TRBJ1-4; abundance: once; d_gene: -; CDR3aa: CASSRWETNEKLFF; CDR3nt: TGTGCCAGCAGCCGGTGGGAAACTAATGAAAAACTGTTTTTT
v_gene: TRBV30; j_gene: TRBJ2-4; abundance: once; d_gene: -; CDR3aa: CAWSGSKNIQYF; CDR3nt: TGTGCCTGGTCCGGATCCAAAAACATTCAGTACTTC
v_gene: TRBV29-1; j_gene: TRBJ2-7; abundance: -; d_gene: -; CDR3aa: CSVVGTGYEQYF; CDR3nt: TGCAGCGTTGTCGGGACGGGCTACGAGCAGTACTTC
v_gene: TRBV6-4; j_gene: TRBJ1-5; abundance: -; d_gene: -; CDR3aa: CASSDSNQPQHF; CDR3nt: TGTGCCAGCAGTGACAGCAATCAGCCCCAGCATTTT
v_gene: TRBV7-3; j_gene: TRBJ2-2; abundance: -; d_gene: -; CDR3aa: CASSLRPGTLTGELFF; CDR3nt: TGTGCCAGCAGCTTACGTCCCGGGACACTCACCGGGGAGCTGTTTTTT
v_gene: TRBV28; j_gene: TRBJ2-7; abundance: -; d_gene: -; CDR3aa: CASSLGQSYEQYF; CDR3nt: TGTGCCAGCAGTTTAGGACAGTCCTACGAGCAGTACTTC
v_gene: TRBV7-3; j_gene: TRBJ1-5; abundance: -; d_gene: -; CDR3aa: CASSSTHQPQHF; CDR3nt: TGTGCCAGCAGCTCCACCCATCAGCCCCAGCATTTT